What follows is one T cell receptor beta chain and its context. The table lists this clonotype with a few counts. Its cognate antigen has yet to be identified. No base quality values were provided; no much bigger clone lies one nucleotide off. The entry originates in a study of blood T cells in healthy people across ages (dated by TCRdb to the mid-2010s). Concerning the study at large: In model experiments, template switching captured about one uniquely barcoded TCR beta cDNA molecule for every two T cells. Using deep sequencing normalized with unique cDNA molecular identifiers, the study measured how TCR beta repertoire diversity changes with age. Four age groups were formed from the donors: young (average approximately 15 years), middle-aged (approximately 41), aged (under 70) and long-lived (about 75). To avoid experimental bias, donors of different ages were spread randomly across the sequencing lanes. Two additional independent replicas of 1 million unique cDNA reads from the same blood draw were analyzed for two donors (one aged 18 to 30 and one aged 80 or older).

Systemically healthy Caucasian individuals from Russia, about 38 in total and aged roughly 6 to 95 years, were included as donors. Each donor gave about 9.7 milliliters of peripheral blood, drawn into EDTA-treated Vacutainer tubes. PBMCs were isolated by Ficoll-Paque density-gradient centrifugation, with at least 7 million obtained per sample. Total RNA, at least 6 micrograms per sample, was extracted from PBMCs with Trizol reagent. The percentages of naive CD45RAhigh/CD27high T cells were determined by flow cytometry on a PBMC aliquot from every donor. The protocol used for the library was 5' RACE. A second PCR of 7 to 11 cycles was run with a J-beta primer mix and a sample-barcoded 5' primer. A unique molecular identifier was introduced onto each TCR beta cDNA molecule by a template-switch 5' adaptor carrying 12 random nucleotides. Each sample yielded at least 2.5 million CDR3-containing paired-end reads. All of the RNA was converted into first-strand cDNA using the Mint cDNA synthesis kit, with a TRBC-specific oligonucleotide serving as the primer. All cDNA was treated with uracil-DNA glycosylase and then went through a first 18-cycle PCR with the universal primers M1SS and BC2_uni_R. Per the authors' processing: For normalization, 1 million high-quality reads, each with a distinct molecular identifier, were randomly selected from each sample. Instead of being binned into consensus sequences, reads that shared molecular identifiers were thrown out. MiTCR, set to a Q25 quality threshold and the strictest error-elimination algorithm, was used for CDR3 identification, clonotype clustering and error correction. Lower-bound total TCR beta diversity was estimated with a nonparametric unseen species model using Euler transformation. Clones were called with MiXCR by TCRdb after fastp trimmed the public reads at Q25, and only in-frame beta chains were retained. Merged by CDR3 protein, the rows form single entries marked with the most common genes and DNA. These V and J calls originate from TCRdb's pipeline instead of the authors' own analysis. The table for this sample lists some 1,800,000 distinct CDR3 sequences; 39% of them were counted only once. The leading ten clones occupy under 25% of the sample.

What the study reported, not specific to this receptor: As age increased, observed TCR beta diversity per million T cells dropped in a roughly linear way, and a significant reduction was already evident by age 40. Compared with the aged group, the long-lived group had more naive CD4+ T cells, fewer expanded clones and increased TCR diversity, a pattern suggesting age selection. Since profiling was done on bulk unsorted PBMCs, naive and antigen-experienced compartments could not be conclusively compared. Donor CMV infection status was unknown, potentially confounding age-related changes in expanded clonotypes. There was a strong correlation between observed TCR beta diversity and the percentage of naive T cells measured by flow cytometry. Estimates of total diversity based on one million sequenced T cells were considered lower bounds and underestimates.

The sample consisted of blood. This receptor was identified in a human donor in good health.

The CDR3 loop reads CASSYVVRNTEAFF. The bases are TGTGCCAGCAGTTATGTGGTCAGAAACACTGAAGCTTTCTTT. The V and J segments used are TRBV6-1 and TRBJ1-1; the D gene remains uncertain. Trimming costs V 5 bases and J 2 bases, and their ends lie 12 bases apart. The germline V gene provides CDR1 MNHNS and CDR2 SASEGT. From the cysteine through the phenylalanine, the CDR3 covers 14 amino acids. Just CDR3 DNA is preserved here, 42 bases in frame from base 1.